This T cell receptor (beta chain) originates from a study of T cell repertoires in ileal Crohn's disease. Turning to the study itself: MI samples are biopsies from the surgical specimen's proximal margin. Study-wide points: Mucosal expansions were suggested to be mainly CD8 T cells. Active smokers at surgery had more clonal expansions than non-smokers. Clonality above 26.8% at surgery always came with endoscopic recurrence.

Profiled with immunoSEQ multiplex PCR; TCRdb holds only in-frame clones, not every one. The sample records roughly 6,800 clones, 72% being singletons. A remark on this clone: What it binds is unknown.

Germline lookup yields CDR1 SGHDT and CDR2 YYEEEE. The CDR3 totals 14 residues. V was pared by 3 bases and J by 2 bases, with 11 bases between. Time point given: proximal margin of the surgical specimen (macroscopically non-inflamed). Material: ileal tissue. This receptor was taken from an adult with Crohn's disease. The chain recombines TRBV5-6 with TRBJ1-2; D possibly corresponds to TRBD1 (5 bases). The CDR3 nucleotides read TGTGCCAGCAGCTCCTGGGGGGGAAACTATGGCTACACCTTC. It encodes CASSSWGGNYGYTF.